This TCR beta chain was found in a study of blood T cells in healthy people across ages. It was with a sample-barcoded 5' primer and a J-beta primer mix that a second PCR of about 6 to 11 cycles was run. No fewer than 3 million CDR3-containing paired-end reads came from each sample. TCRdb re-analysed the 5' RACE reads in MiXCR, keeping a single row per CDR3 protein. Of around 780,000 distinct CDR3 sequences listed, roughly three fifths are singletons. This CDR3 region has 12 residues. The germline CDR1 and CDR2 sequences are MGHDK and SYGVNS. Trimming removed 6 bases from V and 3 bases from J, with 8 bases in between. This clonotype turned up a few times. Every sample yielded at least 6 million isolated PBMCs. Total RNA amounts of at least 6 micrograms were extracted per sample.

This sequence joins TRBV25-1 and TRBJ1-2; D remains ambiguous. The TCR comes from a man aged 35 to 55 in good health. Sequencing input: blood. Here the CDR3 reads CASREEDYGYTF. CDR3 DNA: TGTGCCAGCAGAGAGGAAGACTATGGCTACACCTTC.